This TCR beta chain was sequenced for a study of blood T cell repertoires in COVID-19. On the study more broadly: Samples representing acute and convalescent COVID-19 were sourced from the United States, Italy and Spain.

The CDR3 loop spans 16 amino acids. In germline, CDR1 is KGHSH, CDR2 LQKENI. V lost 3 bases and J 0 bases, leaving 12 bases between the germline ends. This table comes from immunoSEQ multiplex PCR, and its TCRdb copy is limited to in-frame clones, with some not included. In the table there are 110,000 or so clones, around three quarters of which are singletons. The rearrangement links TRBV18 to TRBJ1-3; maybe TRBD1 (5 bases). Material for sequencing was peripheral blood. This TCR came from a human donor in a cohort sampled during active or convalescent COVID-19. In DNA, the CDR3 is TGTGCCAGCTCACCCACGGACATGAGCTCTGGAAACACCATATATTTT. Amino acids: CASSPTDMSSGNTIYF. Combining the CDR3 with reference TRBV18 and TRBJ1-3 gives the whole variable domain NAGVMQNPRHLVRRRGQEARLRCSPMKGHSHVYWYRQLPEEGLKFMVYLQKENIIDESGMPKERFSAEFPKEGPSILRIQQVVRGDSAAYFCASSPTDMSSGNTIYFGEGSWLTVV.